The 3 T cell receptor beta chains given below trace back to one sample, sequenced in a study of OX40 agonist ivuxolimab in advanced cancers. Measured with immunoSEQ multiplex PCR; TCRdb has only the in-frame clones, and not every one. This sample yields approximately 58,000 clones, of which around 80% are seen a single time; less than 2.5% belongs to the top ten. The sample consisted of CD4+ or CD8+ T cells sorted from blood, taken in a trial of the OX40 agonist ivuxolimab. Receptor source: an adult with an advanced solid tumor such as melanoma, head and neck, liver or kidney cancer.

The chain couples TRBV29-1 to TRBJ1-2, with 7 bases identical to TRBD1. Germline CDR1 reads SQVTM; CDR2 reads ANQGSEA. The ends lost 8 bases at V and 0 bases at J; junction bases unmatched: 12. The CDR3 covers 15 residues. This CDR3 reads CSISGTAKANYGYTF. The CDR3, as DNA: TGCAGCATATCCGGGACAGCAAAAGCTAACTATGGCTACACCTTC. The full variable domain, its missing parts supplied by reference TRBV29-1 and TRBJ1-2, is SAVISQKPSRDICQRGTSLTIQCQVDSQVTMMFWYRQQPGQSLTLIATANQGSEATYESGFVIDKFPISRPNLTFSTLTVSNMSPEDSSIYLCSISGTAKANYGYTFGSGTRLTVV.

V and J are TRBV19 and TRBJ2-3; tentative D call: TRBD2 (7 bases). CDR1 and CDR2 from the germline V gene are LNHDA and SQIVND (reference sequence). The germline V and J ends were trimmed by 6 bases and 0 bases, with 16 bases remaining between them. CDR3 length: 16 amino acids. The CDR3: CASRSRGARSTDTQYF. The CDR3 nucleotides are TGTGCCAGTAGGAGCCGGGGGGCTAGAAGCACAGATACGCAGTATTTT.

This chain joins TRBV19 and TRBJ2-1, with D hard to call. Trimming removed 5 bases from V and 9 bases from J, with 8 bases in between. The CDR3 has 11 amino acids. Germline CDR1 LNHDA, CDR2 SQIVND (reference sequence). The CDR3 DNA follows: TGTGCCAGTAGTCGGTGGAGTGAGCAGTTCTTC. Translating gives CASSRWSEQFF.